These T cell receptor beta chains were read from a single sample in a study of cytomegalovirus exposure and HLA in healthy donors. Here immunoSEQ multiplex PCR was the method, and the copy in TCRdb shows in-frame clones only, minus some. The sample lists some 180,000 clones, roughly 75% seen once, with less than 2% in the top ten. Sequences were obtained from PBMCs. The receptor set was obtained from a woman younger than 45 in good health and CMV-seronegative. Both conserved end residues are part of each CDR3. D genes are given only for firm matches. Only some rows state a clone size, as once, few, many or a class for expanded clones.

>TRBV29-1|.|TRBJ2-5|.
CSVRTREGETQYF
TGCAGCGTTCGGACCCGGGAAGGGGAGACCCAGTACTTC
>TRBV9|.|TRBJ2-2|.
CASSVGSSAVGELFF
TGTGCCAGCAGCGTTGGATCTAGCGCGGTCGGGGAGCTGTTTTTT
>TRBV7-8|.|TRBJ2-7|TRBD2
CASSSGLAGSDNAYEQYF
TGTGCCAGCAGCTCGGGACTAGCGGGGAGTGACAACGCCTACGAGCAGTACTTC
>TRBV6-4|.|TRBJ2-1|.
CASSVYRYNEQFF
TGTGCCAGCAGTGTTTACAGATACAATGAGCAGTTCTTC
>TRBV6-5|.|TRBJ1-2|.
CASTRSAASSYGYTF
TGTGCCAGCACAAGGTCGGCGGCGTCAAGCTATGGCTACACCTTC
>TRBV7-2|.|TRBJ1-2|.
CASSSSGAYGYTF
TGTGCCAGCAGCTCGTCTGGGGCTTATGGCTACACCTTC
>TRBV6-6|.|TRBJ2-7|TRBD1
CASCLTGDSYEQYF
TGTGCCAGCTGCTTGACAGGGGACTCCTACGAGCAGTACTTC
>TRBV7-3|.|TRBJ2-1|.
CASSLFGGYNEQFF
TGTGCCAGCAGCTTATTTGGCGGCTACAATGAGCAGTTCTTC
>TRBV2|.|TRBJ2-5|TRBD1
CASRQGAGETQYF
TGTGCCAGCAGACAGGGGGCGGGAGAGACCCAGTACTTC
>TRBV4-3|.|TRBJ2-2|TRBD2
CASSGRTSGGATNTGELFF
TGCGCCAGCAGCGGCCGTACTAGCGGGGGGGCGACGAACACCGGGGAGCTGTTTTTT
>TRBV5-6|.|TRBJ2-1|TRBD2
CASSLRGSAGGQFF
TGTGCCAGCAGCCTACGCGGCTCAGCGGGGGGGCAGTTCTTC
>TRBV6-5|.|TRBJ1-4|.
CASSRLTGVQEKLFF
TGTGCCAGCAGTCGTCTAACGGGGGTTCAGGAAAAACTGTTTTTT
>TRBV4-2|.|TRBJ1-4|.
CASSRREATNEKLFF
TGTGCCAGCAGCCGGAGGGAAGCAACTAATGAAAAACTGTTTTTT
>TRBV29-1|.|TRBJ2-7|TRBD2
CRFLSGGPKEQYF
TGCAGATTCCTCTCGGGGGGGCCTAAGGAGCAGTACTTC
>TRBV7-9|.|TRBJ1-4|TRBD1
CASRLTGVLDEKLFF
TGTGCCAGCAGACTTACAGGGGTTCTGGATGAAAAACTGTTTTTT
>TRBV7-9|.|TRBJ2-5|TRBD2
CASSLGRAGGGRETQYF
TGTGCCAGCAGCTTAGGGCGGGCAGGCGGGGGACGGGAGACCCAGTACTTC
>TRBV5-1|few|TRBJ1-2|.
CASSPREEGYTF
TGCGCCAGCAGTCCTCGGGAAGAGGGCTACACCTTC
>TRBV30|.|TRBJ2-1|.
CAWSQGNEQFF
TGTGCCTGGTCTCAGGGCAATGAGCAGTTCTTC
>TRBV9|.|TRBJ1-2|.
CASSVGAGSNFTFPRGYTF
TGTGCCAGCAGCGTAGGTGCAGGGTCAAACTTCACCTTCCCCAGGGGCTACACCTTC
>TRBV10-2|.|TRBJ2-7|TRBD2
CASSESLGGRYEQYF
TGCGCCAGCAGTGAGTCTCTGGGGGGGAGATACGAGCAGTACTTC
>TRBV4-1|.|TRBJ1-6|.
CASSQITGIISPLHF
TGCGCCAGCAGCCAGATTACAGGGATAATTTCACCCCTCCACTTT
>TRBV19|few|TRBJ1-2|.
CASSIEEGTSYGYTF
TGTGCCAGTAGTATAGAGGAGGGAACCTCCTATGGCTACACCTTC
>TRBV10-3|.|TRBJ1-2|.
CAISESIQYGYTF
TGTGCCATCAGTGAGTCTATACAGTATGGCTACACCTTC
>TRBV6-1|few|TRBJ1-2|.
CASSAPSRDTGYGYTF
TGTGCCAGCAGTGCCCCCTCACGGGACACTGGCTATGGCTACACCTTC
>TRBV7-9|.|TRBJ2-6|TRBD2
CASSLGGGYGANVLTF
TGTGCCAGCAGCTTAGGGGGGGGGTATGGGGCCAACGTCCTGACTTTC
>TRBV5-1|.|TRBJ1-6|TRBD1
CASSVTGILNSPLHF
TGCGCCAGCAGCGTGACAGGGATCCTTAATTCACCCCTCCACTTT
>TRBV7-2|few|TRBJ1-5|.
CASSLEAGGNQPQHF
TGTGCCAGCAGCTTAGAAGCAGGGGGCAATCAGCCCCAGCATTTT
>TRBV4-3|once|TRBJ1-1|.
CASSQFRAGDTEAFF
TGCGCCAGCAGCCAGTTCAGAGCCGGGGACACTGAAGCTTTCTTT
>TRBV23-1|.|TRBJ1-5|.
CASSHRAGDDNQPQHF
TGCGCCAGCAGTCACAGGGCAGGCGACGACAATCAGCCCCAGCATTTT
>TRBV25-1|.|TRBJ1-2|TRBD1
CASSEEGQGPTGYGYTF
TGTGCCAGCAGTGAAGAGGGACAGGGGCCGACCGGGTATGGCTACACCTTC
>TRBV7-9|.|TRBJ2-7|TRBD1
CASRPSKMTGGSYEQYF
TGTGCCAGCAGGCCATCAAAGATGACAGGGGGCAGCTACGAGCAGTACTTC
>TRBV11-2|.|TRBJ1-1|.
CASSLGPTGNTEAFF
TGTGCCAGCAGCTTGGGTCCGACGGGGAACACTGAAGCTTTCTTT
>TRBV2|few|TRBJ1-5|.
CASARRGLSNQPQHF
TGTGCCAGCGCCCGGAGGGGTCTTAGCAATCAGCCCCAGCATTTT
>TRBV7-2|.|TRBJ1-5|.
CAIHRTGDSNQPQHF
TGTGCCATCCACCGGACCGGGGATAGCAATCAGCCCCAGCATTTT
>TRBV11-2|few|TRBJ2-7|TRBD1
CASSPGTGSYEQYF
TGTGCCAGCAGCCCCGGGACAGGGTCCTACGAGCAGTACTTC
>TRBV5-6|.|TRBJ1-2|TRBD1
CASSPTGGGDGYTF
TGTGCCAGCAGCCCAACAGGGGGGGGTGATGGCTACACCTTC
>TRBV7-2|.|TRBJ1-2|.
CASSLTGQGYTF
TGTGCCAGCAGCTTAACAGGGCAGGGCTACACCTTC
>TRBV29-1|.|TRBJ1-1|.
CSVDTSGPGTEAFF
TGCAGCGTTGACACCTCAGGGCCGGGCACTGAAGCTTTCTTT
>TRBV7-2|.|TRBJ1-1|.
CASSLAGGKTEAFF
TGTGCCAGCAGCTTAGCTGGGGGGAAAACTGAAGCTTTCTTT
>TRBV5-1|.|TRBJ1-1|.
CASSFRGGGGRVTEAFF
TGCGCCAGCAGCTTTCGGGGAGGTGGGGGAAGGGTCACTGAAGCTTTCTTT
>TRBV5-1|.|TRBJ2-2|TRBD2
CASSSPTSGGGAGELFF
TGCGCCAGCAGCTCCCCAACTAGCGGGGGGGGTGCCGGGGAGCTGTTTTTT
>TRBV7-6|.|TRBJ1-4|.
CASSYSATNEKLFF
TGTGCCAGCAGCTACAGTGCAACTAATGAAAAACTGTTTTTT
>TRBV11-2|.|TRBJ1-6|TRBD1
CASSSGQGYNSPLHF
TGTGCCAGCAGCTCCGGACAGGGTTATAATTCACCCCTCCACTTT
>TRBV10-3|.|TRBJ2-3|TRBD2
CAISERTSGGADTQYF
TGTGCCATCAGTGAAAGGACTAGCGGGGGCGCAGATACGCAGTATTTT
>TRBV4-3|once|TRBJ2-5|TRBD2
CASSQDPSGGGETQYF
TGCGCCAGCAGCCAAGATCCCAGCGGGGGAGGAGAGACCCAGTACTTC
>TRBV4-3|.|TRBJ1-5|TRBD1
CASSQLGGAGQPQHF
TGCGCCAGCAGCCAGTTAGGGGGCGCCGGTCAGCCCCAGCATTTT
>TRBV6-5|.|TRBJ2-5|.
CASSFQGRPETQYF
TGTGCCAGCAGTTTTCAGGGGCGTCCAGAGACCCAGTACTTC
>TRBV19|.|TRBJ1-1|TRBD1
CASSPWTGGLNTEAFF
TGTGCCAGTAGTCCTTGGACAGGGGGCCTGAACACTGAAGCTTTCTTT
>TRBV7-2|few|TRBJ1-3|.
CASSVPGQNTGNTIYF
TGTGCCAGCAGCGTACCGGGACAAAACACTGGAAACACCATATATTTT
>TRBV7-2|.|TRBJ2-4|TRBD1
CASSLTGAQNIQYF
TGTGCCAGCAGCTTAACAGGGGCCCAAAACATTCAGTACTTC
>TRBV18|.|TRBJ2-3|.
CASSPYPTDTQYF
TGTGCCAGCTCACCCTATCCCACAGATACGCAGTATTTT
>TRBV2|.|TRBJ1-1|.
CASSVGVWRGTEAFF
TGTGCCAGCAGTGTTGGTGTGTGGCGGGGCACTGAAGCTTTCTTT
>TRBV7-9|.|TRBJ1-1|.
CASSPSTPTVNTEAFF
TGTGCCAGCAGCCCTTCGACGCCGACAGTGAACACTGAAGCTTTCTTT
>TRBV28|.|TRBJ1-1|.
CASRGVNTEAFF
TGTGCCAGCAGAGGAGTGAACACTGAAGCTTTCTTT
>TRBV7-3|.|TRBJ1-2|TRBD1
CASSFDRGRGYTF
TGTGCCAGCAGCTTCGACAGGGGGCGAGGCTACACCTTC